This TCR beta chain was sequenced during a study of cytomegalovirus exposure and HLA in healthy donors. Regarding the study as a whole: The majority of CMV-associated TCR beta chains were reported as apparently HLA-restricted in a later analysis. There were a few CMV-associated chains whose specificity for CMV antigens was confirmed in vitro. It was taken for granted in presence/absence analyses that sequencing depth across donors was roughly uniform.

This clone was seen only a few times. No antigen is known for it. 13 Jbeta primers and 60 Vbeta primers were used for the PCR. Some clones are missing from TCRdb's copy, which holds only in-frame ones; the method was immunoSEQ multiplex PCR. The sample records 150,000 to 200,000 clones, around 81% being singletons. This CDR3 has 19 amino acids. Trimming removed 5 bases from V and 6 bases from J, with 29 bases in between. CDR1 SGHVS and CDR2 FQNEAQ come from the germline V gene. The chain couples TRBV7-8 to TRBJ2-1, with D perhaps matching TRBD1 (6 bases). The TCR originated in a man younger than 30 in good health and CMV-seronegative. Sequenced material: PBMCs. CDR3 loop: CASSHIVQSRNTGRNEQFF. The CDR3 DNA sequence: TGTGCCAGCAGCCACATCGTTCAGTCCCGCAACACAGGGCGCAATGAGCAGTTCTTC.